Here is one TCR beta chain with its context. What it binds is not known. This entry is derived from a study of cytomegalovirus exposure and HLA in healthy donors. Study-wide context: In an earlier analysis, almost 120 million unique TCR beta sequences were found from about 179 million T cells. The study's findings and limits: In a later analysis, HLA-associated TCR beta chains were more clonally expanded than equally common others.

Regarding donors, all were healthy bone marrow donors. Germline V lookup: CDR1 SEHNR, CDR2 FQNEAQ (reference sequence). This CDR3 contains 12 residues. The ends were cut back, 5 bases at V and 7 bases at J, with 12 bases in the middle. 60 Vbeta and 13 Jbeta primers were used in PCR. TCRdb keeps only in-frame clones here, not all; method: immunoSEQ multiplex PCR. The sample gives about 190,000 clones, around 85% of which show up once; less than 2% is in the top ten. The TCR sequence derives from a man between 18 and 35 years old in good health and CMV-seronegative. Sequences were obtained from PBMCs. This chain links TRBV7-9 with TRBJ2-7; D unresolved. CDR3 in DNA: TGTGCCAGCAGCCCAGTCCCAAAGGAGCAGTACTTC. Translated, it gives CASSPVPKEQYF. Using reference TRBV7-9 and TRBJ2-7 for the parts outside the CDR3, the full variable domain is DTGVSQNPRHKITKRGQNVTFRCDPISEHNRLYWYRQTLGQGPEFLTYFQNEAQLEKSRLLSDRFSAERPKGSFSTLEIQRTEQGDSAMYLCASSPVPKEQYFGPGTRLTVT.